The following is a TCR beta chain sequence with its context. Its antigen is still unknown. The V segment lost 6 bases and the J segment 7 bases; nucleotides outside the gene matches: 11. Germline V CDR1 and CDR2: KGHSH, LQKENI. CDR3 length: 15 residues. The primer mix had 60 Vbeta and 13 Jbeta primers. Only in-frame clones appear in the TCRdb table, and some are missing; sequencing was by immunoSEQ multiplex PCR. The table has hundreds of thousands of clones, around 79% seen once. The sample originates from a study of cytomegalovirus exposure and HLA in healthy donors. General study points: At a 0.05 false discovery rate, a later analysis found 16,951 TCR beta sequences to be associated with HLA alleles.

Specimen: PBMCs. The sequence was obtained from a man aged 18 to 29 in good health and CMV-seronegative. The V gene is TRBV18, the J gene TRBJ2-1; TRBD2 aligns across 8 bases. CDR3 nucleotide sequence: TGTGCCAGCTCCTCCGATGGCGGGGGGATGAATGAGCAGTTCTTC. Translated: CASSSDGGGMNEQFF. The variable domain in full, completed from reference TRBV18 and TRBJ2-1, reads NAGVMQNPRHLVRRRGQEARLRCSPMKGHSHVYWYRQLPEEGLKFMVYLQKENIIDESGMPKERFSAEFPKEGPSILRIQQVVRGDSAAYFCASSSDGGGMNEQFFGPGTRLTVL.